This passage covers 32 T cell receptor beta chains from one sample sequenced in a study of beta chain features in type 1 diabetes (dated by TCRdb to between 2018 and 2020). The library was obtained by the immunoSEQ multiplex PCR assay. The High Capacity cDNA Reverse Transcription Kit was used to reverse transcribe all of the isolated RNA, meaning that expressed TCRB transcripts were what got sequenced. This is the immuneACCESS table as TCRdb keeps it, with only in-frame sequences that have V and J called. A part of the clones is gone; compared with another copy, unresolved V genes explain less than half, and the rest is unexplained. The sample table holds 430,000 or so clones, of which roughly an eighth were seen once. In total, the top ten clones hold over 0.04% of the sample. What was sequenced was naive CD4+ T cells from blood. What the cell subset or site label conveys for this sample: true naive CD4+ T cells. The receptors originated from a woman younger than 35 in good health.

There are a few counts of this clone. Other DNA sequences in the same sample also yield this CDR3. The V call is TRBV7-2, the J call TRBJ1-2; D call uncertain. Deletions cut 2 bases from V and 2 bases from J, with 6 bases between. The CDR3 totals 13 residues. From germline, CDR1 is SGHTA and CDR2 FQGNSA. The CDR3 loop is CASSLTANYGYTF. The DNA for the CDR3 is TGTGCCAGCAGCTTAACCGCGAACTATGGCTACACCTTC.

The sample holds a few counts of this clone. The CDR3 region is CASSPGAGAYNEQFF. Here the CDR3 DNA reads TGCGCCAGCAGCCCCGGAGCGGGAGCCTACAATGAGCAGTTCTTC. This chain joins TRBV4-1 and TRBJ2-1; 8 bases fit TRBD2. Germline lookup yields CDR1 MGHRA and CDR2 YSYEKL. The CDR3 totals 15 residues. The trim removed 4 bases at V and 2 bases at J, leaving 4 bases unmatched.

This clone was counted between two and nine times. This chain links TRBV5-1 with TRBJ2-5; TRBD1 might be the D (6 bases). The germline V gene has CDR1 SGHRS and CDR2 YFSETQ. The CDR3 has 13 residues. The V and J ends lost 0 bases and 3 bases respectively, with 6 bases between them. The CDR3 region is CASSLGDKETQYF. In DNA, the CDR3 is TGCGCCAGCAGCTTGGGGGACAAAGAGACCCAGTACTTC.

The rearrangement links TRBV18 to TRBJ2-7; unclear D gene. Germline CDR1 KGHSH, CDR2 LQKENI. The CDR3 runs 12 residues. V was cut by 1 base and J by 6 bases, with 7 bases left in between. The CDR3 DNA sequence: TGTGCCAGCTCACCACAGGGAACCGAGCAGTACGTC. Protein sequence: CASSPQGTEQYV.

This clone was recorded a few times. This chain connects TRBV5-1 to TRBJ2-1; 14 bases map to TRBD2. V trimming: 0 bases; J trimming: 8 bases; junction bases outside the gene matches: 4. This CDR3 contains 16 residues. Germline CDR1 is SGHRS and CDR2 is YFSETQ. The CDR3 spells CASSLDGLAGGDEQFF. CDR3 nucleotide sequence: TGCGCCAGCAGCTTGGACGGACTAGCGGGAGGAGATGAGCAGTTCTTC.

The CDR3: CASSPLRGEQYV. In nucleotides, the CDR3 is TGTGCCAGCTCACCACTAAGGGGCGAGCAGTACGTC. The V gene is TRBV18, the J gene TRBJ2-7, with D possibly TRBD1 on 5 matching bases. This CDR3 comprises 12 residues. V lost 1 base and J lost 6, with 7 bases in between. Germline CDR1 KGHSH, CDR2 LQKENI.

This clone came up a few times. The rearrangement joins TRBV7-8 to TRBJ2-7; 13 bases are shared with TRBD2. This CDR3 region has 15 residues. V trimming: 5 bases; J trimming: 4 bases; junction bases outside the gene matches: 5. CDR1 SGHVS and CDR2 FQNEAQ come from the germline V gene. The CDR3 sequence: CASSARTSGGYEQYF. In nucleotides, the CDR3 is TGTGCCAGCAGCGCACGGACTAGCGGGGGTTACGAGCAGTACTTC.

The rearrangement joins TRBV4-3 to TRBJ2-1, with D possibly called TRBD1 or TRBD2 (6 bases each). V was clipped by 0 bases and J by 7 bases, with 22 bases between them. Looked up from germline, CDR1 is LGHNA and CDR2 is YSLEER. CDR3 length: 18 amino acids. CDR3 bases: TGCGCCAGCAGCCAAGAGAATTATTTAGGGCCGGGGGCTAATGAGCAGTTCTTC. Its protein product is CASSQENYLGPGANEQFF.

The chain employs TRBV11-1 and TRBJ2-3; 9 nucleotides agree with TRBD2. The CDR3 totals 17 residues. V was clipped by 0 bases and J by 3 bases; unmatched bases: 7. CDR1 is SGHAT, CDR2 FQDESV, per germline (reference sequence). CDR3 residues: CASSLAWASGETDTQYF. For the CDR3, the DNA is TGTGCCAGCAGCTTAGCTTGGGCTAGCGGGGAGACAGATACGCAGTATTTT.

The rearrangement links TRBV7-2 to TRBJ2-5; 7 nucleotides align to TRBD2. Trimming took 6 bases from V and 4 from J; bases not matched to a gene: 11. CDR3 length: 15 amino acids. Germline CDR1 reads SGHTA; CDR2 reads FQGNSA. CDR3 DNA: TGTGCCAGCAGTCTTCTAATCCGGGGGGTAGAGACCCAGTACTTC. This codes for CASSLLIRGVETQYF.

The CDR3 here is CATSWRGPYEQYF. In DNA form, the CDR3 reads TGTGCCACCAGCTGGCGGGGTCCCTACGAGCAGTACTTC. The J gene is TRBJ2-7, the V gene TRBV15; D may be TRBD2 (6 bases). CDR1 and CDR2 from the germline V gene are LNHNV and YYDKDF (reference sequence). The ends were cut back, 5 bases at V and 2 bases at J, with 10 bases in the middle. The CDR3 is made up of 13 amino acids.

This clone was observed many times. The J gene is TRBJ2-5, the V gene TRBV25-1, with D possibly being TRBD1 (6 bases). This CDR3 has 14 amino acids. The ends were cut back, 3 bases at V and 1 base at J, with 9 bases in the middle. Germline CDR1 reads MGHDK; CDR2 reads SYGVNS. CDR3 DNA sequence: TGTGCCAGCAGTGACCGCAGGGGCCAAGAGACCCAGTACTTC. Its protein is CASSDRRGQETQYF.

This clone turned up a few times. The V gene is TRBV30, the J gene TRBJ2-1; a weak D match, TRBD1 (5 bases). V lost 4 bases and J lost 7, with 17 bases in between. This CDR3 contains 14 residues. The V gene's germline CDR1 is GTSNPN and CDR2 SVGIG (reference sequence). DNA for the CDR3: TGTGCCTGGATTGCCGCAGGGAAGGTGAATGAGCAGTTCTTC. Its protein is CAWIAAGKVNEQFF.

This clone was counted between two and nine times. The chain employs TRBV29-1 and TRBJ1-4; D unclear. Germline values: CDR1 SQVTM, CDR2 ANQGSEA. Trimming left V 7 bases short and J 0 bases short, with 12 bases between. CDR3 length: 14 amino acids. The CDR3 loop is CSARGDATNEKLFF. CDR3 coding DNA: TGCAGCGCCCGAGGAGACGCAACTAATGAAAAACTGTTTTTT.

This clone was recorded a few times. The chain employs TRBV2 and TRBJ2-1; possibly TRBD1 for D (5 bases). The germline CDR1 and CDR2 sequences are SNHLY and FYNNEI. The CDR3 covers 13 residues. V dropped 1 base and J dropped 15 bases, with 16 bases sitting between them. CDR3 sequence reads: CASSEGLRVSPFF. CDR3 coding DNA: TGTGCCAGCAGTGAAGGCCTCAGGGTAAGCCCGTTCTTC.

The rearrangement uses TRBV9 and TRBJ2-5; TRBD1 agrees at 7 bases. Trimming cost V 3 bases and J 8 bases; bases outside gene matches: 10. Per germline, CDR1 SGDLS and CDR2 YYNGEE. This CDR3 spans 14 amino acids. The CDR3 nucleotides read TGTGCCAGCAGCGGACAGGGTTCCTCTAGCACCCAGTACTTC. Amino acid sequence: CASSGQGSSSTQYF.

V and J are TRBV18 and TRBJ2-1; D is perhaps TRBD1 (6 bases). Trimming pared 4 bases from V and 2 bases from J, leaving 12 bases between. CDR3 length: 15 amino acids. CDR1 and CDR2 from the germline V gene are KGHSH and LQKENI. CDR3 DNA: TGTGCCAGCTCACGCGGTGGGGGCGCCTACAATGAGCAGTTCTTC. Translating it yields CASSRGGGAYNEQFF.

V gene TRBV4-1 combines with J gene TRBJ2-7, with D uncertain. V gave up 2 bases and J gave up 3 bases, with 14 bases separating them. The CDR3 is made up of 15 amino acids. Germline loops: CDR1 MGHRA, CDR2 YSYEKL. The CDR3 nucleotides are TGCGCCAGCAGCCAAACCCGGACCGGGCGCTACGAGCAGTACGTC. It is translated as CASSQTRTGRYEQYV.

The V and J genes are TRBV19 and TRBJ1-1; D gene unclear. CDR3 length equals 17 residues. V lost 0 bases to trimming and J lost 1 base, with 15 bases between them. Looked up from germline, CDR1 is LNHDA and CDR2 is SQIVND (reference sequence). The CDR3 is CASSIDRVGRPNTEAFF. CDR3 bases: TGTGCCAGTAGTATAGATCGCGTCGGCAGGCCGAACACTGAAGCTTTCTTT.

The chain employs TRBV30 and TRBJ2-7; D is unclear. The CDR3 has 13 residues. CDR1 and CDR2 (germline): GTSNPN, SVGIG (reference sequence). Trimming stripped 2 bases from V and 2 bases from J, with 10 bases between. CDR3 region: CAWSSGVTYEQYF. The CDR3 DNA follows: TGTGCCTGGAGTTCGGGCGTAACCTACGAGCAGTACTTC.

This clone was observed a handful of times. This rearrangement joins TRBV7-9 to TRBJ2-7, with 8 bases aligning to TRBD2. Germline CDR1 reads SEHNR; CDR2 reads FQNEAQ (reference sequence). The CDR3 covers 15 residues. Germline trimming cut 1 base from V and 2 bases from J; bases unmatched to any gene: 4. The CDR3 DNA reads TGTGCCAGCAGCTTAGTCAGCGGGAGAACCTACGAGCAGTACTTC. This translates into CASSLVSGRTYEQYF. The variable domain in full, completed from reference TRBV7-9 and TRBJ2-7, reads DTGVSQNPRHKITKRGQNVTFRCDPISEHNRLYWYRQTLGQGPEFLTYFQNEAQLEKSRLLSDRFSAERPKGSFSTLEIQRTEQGDSAMYLCASSLVSGRTYEQYFGPGTRLTVT.

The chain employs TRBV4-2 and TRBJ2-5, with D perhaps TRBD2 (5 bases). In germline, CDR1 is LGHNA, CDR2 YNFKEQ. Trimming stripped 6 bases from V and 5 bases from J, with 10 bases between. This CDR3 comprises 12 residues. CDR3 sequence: CASSPTGETQYF. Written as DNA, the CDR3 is TGTGCCAGCAGTCCGACGGGGGAGACCCAGTACTTC.

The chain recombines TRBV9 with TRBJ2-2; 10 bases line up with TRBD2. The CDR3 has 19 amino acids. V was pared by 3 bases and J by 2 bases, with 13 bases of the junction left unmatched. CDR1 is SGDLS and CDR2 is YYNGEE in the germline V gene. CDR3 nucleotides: TGTGCCAGCAGCGGCTCACGGGGGACTAGCGCGATAAACACCGGGGAGCTGTTTTTT. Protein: CASSGSRGTSAINTGELFF.

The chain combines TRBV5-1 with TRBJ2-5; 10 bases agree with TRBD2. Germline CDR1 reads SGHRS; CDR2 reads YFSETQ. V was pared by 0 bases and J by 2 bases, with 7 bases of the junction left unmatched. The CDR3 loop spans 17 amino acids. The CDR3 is CASSLAPASGGQETQYF. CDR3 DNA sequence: TGCGCCAGCAGCTTGGCCCCGGCTAGCGGGGGACAAGAGACCCAGTACTTC.

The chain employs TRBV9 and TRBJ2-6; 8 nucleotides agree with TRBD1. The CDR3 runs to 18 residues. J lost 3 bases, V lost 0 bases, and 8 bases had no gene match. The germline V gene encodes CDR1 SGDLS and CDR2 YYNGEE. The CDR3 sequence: CASSVGTGQGGGANVLTF. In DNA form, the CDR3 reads TGTGCCAGCAGCGTAGGGACCGGACAGGGTGGTGGGGCCAACGTCCTGACTTTC.

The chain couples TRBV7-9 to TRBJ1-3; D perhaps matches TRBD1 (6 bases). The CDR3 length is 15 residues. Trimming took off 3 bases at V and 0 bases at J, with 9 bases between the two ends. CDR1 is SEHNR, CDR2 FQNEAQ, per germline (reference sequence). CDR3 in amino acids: CASSLDRSSGNTIYF. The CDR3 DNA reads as TGTGCCAGCAGCTTGGACAGAAGCTCTGGAAACACCATATATTTT.

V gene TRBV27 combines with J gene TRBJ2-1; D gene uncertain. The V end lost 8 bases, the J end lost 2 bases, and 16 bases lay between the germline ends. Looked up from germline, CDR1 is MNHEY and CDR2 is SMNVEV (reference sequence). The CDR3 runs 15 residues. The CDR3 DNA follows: TGTGCCAGCCTCCCAAAAGCTGTCACCTACAATGAGCAGTTCTTC. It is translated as CASLPKAVTYNEQFF.

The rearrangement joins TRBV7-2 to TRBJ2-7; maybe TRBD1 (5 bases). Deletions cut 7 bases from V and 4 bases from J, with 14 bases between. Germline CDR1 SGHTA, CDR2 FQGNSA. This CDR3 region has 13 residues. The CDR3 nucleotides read TGTGCCAGCACCCAGGGTAGTAGTTACGAGCAGTACTTC. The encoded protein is CASTQGSSYEQYF.

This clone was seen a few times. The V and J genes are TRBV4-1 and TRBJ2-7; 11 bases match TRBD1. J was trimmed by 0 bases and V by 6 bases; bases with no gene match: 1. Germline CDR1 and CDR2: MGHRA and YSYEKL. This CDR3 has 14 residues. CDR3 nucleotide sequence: TGCGCCAGCAGTGGGACAGGGGGCTCCTACGAGCAGTACTTC. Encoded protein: CASSGTGGSYEQYF.

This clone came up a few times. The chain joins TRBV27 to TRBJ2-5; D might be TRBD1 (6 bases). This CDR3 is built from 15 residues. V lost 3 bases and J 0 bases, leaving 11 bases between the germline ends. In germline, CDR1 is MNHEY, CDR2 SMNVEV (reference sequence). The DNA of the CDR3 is TGTGCCAGCAGTTTCGACAGGCTTCACCAAGAGACCCAGTACTTC. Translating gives CASSFDRLHQETQYF.

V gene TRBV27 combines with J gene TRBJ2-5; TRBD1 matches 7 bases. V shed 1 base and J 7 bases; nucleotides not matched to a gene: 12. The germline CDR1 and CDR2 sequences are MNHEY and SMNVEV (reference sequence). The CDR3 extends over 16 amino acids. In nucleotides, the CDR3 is TGTGCCAGCAGTTTATACCCCGGGACAGTTGGGAGGACCCAGTACTTC. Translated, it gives CASSLYPGTVGRTQYF.

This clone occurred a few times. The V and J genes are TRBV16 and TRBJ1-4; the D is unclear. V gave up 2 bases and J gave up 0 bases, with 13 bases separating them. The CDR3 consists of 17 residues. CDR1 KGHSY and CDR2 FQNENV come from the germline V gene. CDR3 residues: CASSQRAFGTTNEKLFF. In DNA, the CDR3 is TGTGCCAGCAGCCAAAGAGCGTTCGGGACAACTAATGAAAAACTGTTTTTT.